This entry concerns a single TCR beta chain. As yet, its antigen is unknown. The data were taken from a study of shared clonotypes between healthy human individuals. Study conclusions and caveats: All-four-donor shared clonotypes had higher generation probabilities than non-shared clonotypes did. Naive CD4 clonotype sharing across a few donors was approximately 5.2%. It was the few donors that limited the genetic and exposure-history diversity represented.

Method: immunoSEQ multiplex PCR; TCRdb's copy keeps in-frame clones and lacks some. The top ten clones hold about 1.1% of a sample with 2 million to 2.5 million clones, approximately 95% of them seen once. Positively selected for CCR7, the CD45RO-negative cells used as naive CD8 cells excluded terminally differentiated effector memory CD45RA+ cells. Sequencing was done on a sample of naive CD8+ T cells sorted from blood. The receptor was derived from a man younger than 35 in good health.

The CDR3 spells CASSPVDRLTEAFF. The CDR3 DNA reads as TGTGCCAGCAGCCCAGTCGACAGGCTCACTGAAGCTTTCTTT. V is TRBV14 and J is TRBJ1-1; a weak D match, TRBD1 (6 bases). Germline CDR1 SGHDN, CDR2 FVKESK. V was shortened by 4 bases and J by 4 bases, with 13 bases between the two germline ends. The CDR3 loop spans 14 amino acids.